This TCR beta chain appears in the sequencing data of a study of cytomegalovirus exposure and HLA in healthy donors. Broader study findings: As was reported, the HLA-A and HLA-B alleles of most subjects were accurately predicted from TCR beta sequences. In vitro testing confirmed a few CMV-associated chains as specific for CMV antigens.

Germline V lookup: CDR1 LNHDA, CDR2 SQIVND (reference sequence). V was clipped by 6 bases and J by 2 bases; unmatched bases: 3. The CDR3 consists of 13 residues. The PCR ran on 60 Vbeta and 13 Jbeta primers. The repertoire was sequenced with immunoSEQ multiplex PCR; TCRdb's copy has only in-frame clones and lacks some. Of roughly 170,000 clones listed, approximately 80% were seen once; the top ten hold roughly 0.7%. Details on this clone: Its specificity is not known.

Healthy bone marrow donors made up the cohort. Source material: PBMCs. This clonotype was sampled from a boy younger than 18 in good health and CMV-seronegative. This chain uses TRBV19 with TRBJ1-1, with 7 positions matching TRBD1. The CDR3 DNA sequence: TGTGCCAGTAGGAACAGGGGAAACACTGAAGCTTTCTTT. This sequence encodes CASRNRGNTEAFF.